Each of the 11 T cell receptor beta chains below was sequenced from the same sample in a study of blood T cell repertoires in COVID-19. Using immunoSEQ multiplex PCR, the repertoire was profiled, and TCRdb retains in-frame clones only, with some absent. The sample lists fewer than 250,000 clones, around 81% seen once, with more than 8.5% in the top ten. Sequencing was performed on PBMCs or T cells enriched from blood (not recorded which). The receptors come from a woman aged 50 to 60 with acute COVID-19.

The chain carries TRBV6-1 and TRBJ1-4, with D maybe TRBD1 (5 bases). V shed 0 bases and J shed 8 bases, with 13 bases lying between them. The germline V gene has CDR1 MNHNS and CDR2 SASEGT. The CDR3 contains 15 residues. The CDR3 nucleotides are TGTGCCAGCAGTGAAGCGATTGGAGGGACCGAAAAACTGTTTTTT. As protein: CASSEAIGGTEKLFF.

V is TRBV28 and J is TRBJ1-1, with D perhaps matching TRBD1 (6 bases). Trimming left V 7 bases short and J 11 bases short, with 23 bases between. The CDR3 is 14 amino acids. The germline V gene encodes CDR1 MDHEN and CDR2 SYDVKM. CDR3 in amino acids: CASTPPQGVMYAFF. The CDR3, as DNA: TGTGCCAGCACCCCCCCACAGGGAGTGATGTATGCTTTCTTT.

The CDR3 nucleotides are TGCAGCGTTCGTCAGGGGGACTCCTACGAGCAGTACTTC. Translation: CSVRQGDSYEQYF. The V gene is TRBV29-1, the J gene TRBJ2-7; 7 nucleotides align to TRBD1. V lost 5 bases, J lost 0 bases, and 4 bases stayed unmatched. There are 13 residues in the CDR3. CDR1 SQVTM and CDR2 ANQGSEA come from the germline V gene.

The chain couples TRBV4-3 to TRBJ2-1; TRBD1 is a possible D gene (5 bases). Per the germline V gene, CDR1 is LGHNA and CDR2 is YSLEER. The V gene lost 0 bases and the J gene lost 0 bases, with 12 bases spanning the gap. The CDR3 contains 17 residues. The CDR3 sequence: CASSQEGREGSYNEQFF. DNA of the CDR3: TGCGCCAGCAGCCAAGAGGGCAGGGAAGGCTCCTACAATGAGCAGTTCTTC.

The chain joins TRBV19 to TRBJ2-7, with 9 bases that match TRBD1. V gave up 1 base and J gave up 1 base; unmatched junction bases: 5. Germline CDR1 reads LNHDA; CDR2 reads SQIVND (reference sequence). CDR3 length: 16 residues. CDR3: CASSIGWTGASYEQYF. The DNA for the CDR3 is TGTGCCAGTAGTATAGGTTGGACAGGGGCATCCTACGAGCAGTACTTC.

The genes are TRBV7-9 and TRBJ1-4, with TRBD1 matching over 8 bases. The CDR3 length is 15 residues. Looked up from germline, CDR1 is SEHNR and CDR2 is FQNEAQ (reference sequence). V lost 7 bases, J lost 3 bases, and 7 bases stayed unmatched. The CDR3 is CASKTTGGANEKLFF. DNA for the CDR3: TGTGCCAGCAAAACCACAGGGGGAGCTAATGAAAAACTGTTTTTT.

This chain joins TRBV14 and TRBJ2-3; D may be TRBD1 (5 bases). There are 16 residues in the CDR3. Between the trimmed V and J ends, which lost 1 base and 3 bases, there was a span of 14 bases. From germline, CDR1 is SGHDN and CDR2 FVKESK. CDR3 region: CASSQGGRVPTDTQYF. The DNA for the CDR3 is TGTGCCAGCAGCCAAGGGGGCAGGGTACCGACAGATACGCAGTATTTT.

The sample holds a few counts of this clone. At one of its ends the junction is not consistent with the germline gene, which may arise from a read error. The chain employs TRBV4-1 and TRBJ1-1; 9 bases align to TRBD1. CDR3 length equals 13 residues. The germline CDR1 and CDR2 sequences are MGHRA and YSYEKL. The CDR3 sequence is CASSQGVLGQGRF. The DNA of the CDR3 is TGCGCCAGCAGCCAAGGGGTCTTAGGACAGGGGCGGTTT.

CDR3 sequence (DNA): TGTGCCAGCAGCGCCCCCCGGCAGGGGGACTCTGGAAACACCATATATTTT. It specifies CASSAPRQGDSGNTIYF. This chain links TRBV7-2 with TRBJ1-3, with TRBD1 matching over 7 bases. This CDR3 comprises 17 residues. The V gene end was trimmed by 5 bases and the J gene end by 0 bases; junction bases not matched to a gene: 10. Germline loops: CDR1 SGHTA, CDR2 FQGNSA.

The V call is TRBV4-3, the J call TRBJ2-2; 8 bases are a match to TRBD1. Per the germline V gene, CDR1 is LGHNA and CDR2 is YSLEER. This CDR3 has 14 residues. V gave up 8 bases and J gave up 4 bases; unmatched junction bases: 6. The CDR3 DNA reads TGCGCCAGCGCGGACAGGGAAACCACCGGGGAGCTGTTTTTT. Encoded protein: CASADRETTGELFF.

The genes are TRBV3-1 (or the pseudogene TRBV3-2) and TRBJ2-3; D may be TRBD2 (5 bases). This CDR3 region has 16 residues. Germline assignment: CDR1 LGHDT and CDR2 YNNKEL (reference sequence). Trimming stripped 1 base from V and 0 bases from J, with 11 bases between. Written as DNA, the CDR3 is TGTGCCAGCAGCCAAGGTCGAGGGAGTAGCACAGATACGCAGTATTTT. As protein: CASSQGRGSSTDTQYF.